This TCR beta chain was obtained from a study of CD8+CD57+ T cells in acquired aplastic anemia. The TCR beta profiling, which covered VDJ combination and CDR3 sequence, was carried out using genomic DNA as the template. Using its own MiXCR run on the reads, TCRdb lists one record per CDR3 protein. This table holds 150,000 to 200,000 distinct CDR3 sequences, 55% to 70% found once. Study observations and caveats: Between patients and controls, 25 to 30 CD8+ CDR3 sequences were found in common.

In regard to this clonotype: Its antigen is as yet unknown.

V trimming: 2 bases; J trimming: 5 bases; junction bases outside the gene matches: 3. The CDR3 runs 13 residues. From germline, CDR1 is SGDLS and CDR2 YYNGEE. The chain carries TRBV9 and TRBJ1-1; 7 bases are a match to TRBD1. The sequence derives from a human donor in good health. Sequencing was carried out using sorted CD4+, CD8+, or CD8+CD57+ T cells (not recorded which) from PBMCs. CDR3: CASSVRQGTEAFF. The CDR3 bases are TGTGCCAGCAGCGTCCGACAGGGAACTGAAGCTTTCTTT.